This paragraph reports one T cell receptor (beta chain). Its specific antigen is unknown. The data originate from a study of cytomegalovirus exposure and HLA in healthy donors (TCRdb year 2017). About the investigation overall: An earlier analysis of approximately 600 of the donors reported roughly 270 Gb of sequence data and 117 million unique TCR beta sequences from some 180 million T cells. Around 300 gigabases of sequencing data and approximately 93 million unique TCR sequences were included in an early release covering roughly 700 HLA-typed donors. The genetic ancestry cluster associated with self-reported Caucasian donors included about 84% of the approximately 400 genotyped donors. The study aimed to test whether signatures of past pathogen exposure could be identified by cataloging public T cell receptors. The T cell repertoires of around 670 subjects were profiled by immunosequencing and related to cytomegalovirus serostatus. Besides the first cohort of about 730 subjects, a separate validation cohort made up of 120 or so different subjects was used. High-throughput TCR immunosequencing, statistical association of individual TCRs with disease status, and machine learning were combined to predict cytomegalovirus infection status. A later analysis re-analyzed previously published TCR beta repertoires from several hundred donors and added high-resolution HLA genotyping to study TCR occurrence patterns. Rather than drawing on any new phenotypic data, the later analysis identified candidate immune exposures from TCR beta sequences and the way those sequences occurred across donors. An earlier analysis of 500 to 750 of the donors applied high-throughput TCR beta sequencing to assess whether each TCR beta V gene segment acted as functional or pseudogenic. Alongside the repertoire data, information on donor age, sex, ethnicity and CMV serostatus was compiled. In a later genetic analysis, genome-wide SNP genotypes for about three fifths of the roughly 670 donors were used, and that subset was treated as a discovery cohort. Every repertoire in the discovery cohort had been generated on one and the same sequencing platform. Both class I and class II loci were covered by HLA typing, at four-digit resolution. The number of typed donors differed by locus: roughly 629-640 for A, B, C, DRB1 and DQB1; about 520 for DQA1; roughly 600 for DPA1; and approximately 450 for DPB1. Four or five DR-DQ haplotypes were handled as single units for association and clustering because linkage in the cohort was strong. On average, about 200,000 unique TCR beta nucleotide sequences were sequenced per donor among about 400 genotyped donors of the cohort, with roughly 18% of those sequences being non-productive. The investigation overall reported the following: It was suggested by the authors that the approach could potentially be generalized to other disease states and immunological phenotypes. In a later analysis, the rate of TCR association differed among HLA loci, with DRB1 alleles having the most associated TCRs and HLA-C alleles having the fewest. Some IMGT-functional V segments, including TRBV6-2 and TRBV6-3, could not be told apart with the 87-base-pair reads, so those segments were excluded. In an earlier analysis of more than 500 of the donors, most TCR beta V segments appeared in productive rearrangements about 90% or about 30% of the time, broadly matching IMGT annotations. In vitro tests confirmed that a few of the cytomegalovirus-associated TCR beta chains recognize cytomegalovirus antigens. In both the original and validation cohorts, the classifier was reported to diagnose cytomegalovirus status with high specificity and sensitivity. The cohort was sequenced for TCR beta chains only, and without alpha or paired-chain data the features that could be detected were limited. Correlated functional status among segregating V segments might be attributable to linkage disequilibrium, but an unknown experimental factor could not be ruled out. When HLA alleles, especially DR and DQ, strongly co-occurred, attributing TCR associations to individual alleles was difficult. Across donors, most TCR sequences were observed very rarely, whereas some public TCRs were present in many individuals. Because counts were too low, around 17 rarely observed V segments, including chromosome 9 orphons, were left out of the earlier analysis of 500 to 650 of the donors. In a later genetic analysis, fewer N-insertions in productive TCRs were reported among donors in an Asian-associated ancestry cluster than the approximately 670-donor mean. The presence/absence analyses assumed that sequencing depth was roughly uniform across donors, and that assumption may not be true. A further reported finding was that TCR beta sequences accurately predicted the HLA-A and HLA-B alleles for most subjects in the first cohort. The study gave a list of roughly 150 TCR beta chains associated with cytomegalovirus. A group of highly shared sequence variants was considered likely to be a technical artifact of the sequencing pipeline. Most CMV-associated TCR beta chains appeared to be HLA-restricted in a later analysis, and the HLA associations seemed to be driven largely by CMV exposure. Several of the top co-occurrence clusters appeared to be linked to parvovirus B19, influenza, CMV and Epstein-Barr virus, according to a later analysis. In a later genetic analysis, a missense DCLRE1C variant was associated with V-gene and J-gene trimming of TCR beta chains, and the association was replicated in an independent cohort. Compared with equally common non-associated chains, HLA-associated TCR beta chains in a later analysis were more clonally expanded and had lower generation probabilities. A later analysis associated about 16,000 TCR beta sequences with specific HLA alleles at a false discovery rate of 0.05. Because some donors lacked HLA typing at each locus, the association tests relied only on the typed subset. CMV serostatus was the only immune exposure information available for the cohort.

The cohort was made up of 666 healthy bone marrow donors. Cohort members were all nominally healthy when sampled, although unrecorded immune exposures were likely present. The donor tested CMV seronegative and was one of the 352 seronegative cohort members. Every donor gave a peripheral blood sample, and the peripheral blood mononuclear cells from that sample were used for TCR beta sequencing. Genomic DNA was extracted from the blood cell samples with the Qiagen DNeasy Blood Extraction Kit. For CDR1 and CDR2, the germline V gene lists MNHEY and SVGAGI. The CDR3 numbers 14 residues from cysteine through phenylalanine. Just the 42-base CDR3 DNA is kept, in frame starting at base 1. Trimming takes 6 bases off V and 2 bases off J; junction bases not matched to a gene: 3. The library was built by means of the immunoSEQ multiplex PCR assay. A mixture of 60 forward primers for TCR Vbeta segments and 13 reverse primers for TCR Jbeta segments was used in the multiplex PCR. Amplification of the CDR3 region of rearranged TCR beta genes was performed with a multiplex PCR assay on genomic DNA. The Illumina HiSeq System was used to sequence the amplified TCR beta libraries as 87-base-pair reads. From the authors' description of their analysis: Across the roughly 600 repertoires, a later analysis counted approximately 83 million unique TCR beta chains, approximately 12 million of which were shared by at least two donors. To remove PCR and sequencing errors, raw reads were error-corrected and collapsed into unique sequences using a nearest-neighbor algorithm that merged closely related sequences. Alignment of CDR3 sequences to IMGT reference sequences was used to assign V, D and J gene segments. For a sequence to be retained, a match of at least six nucleotides to both a V gene segment and a J gene segment was required. A rearrangement was called productive if the CDR3 had no stop codons and remained in frame with V and J, and every other rearrangement was called non-productive. Following IMGT convention, CDR3 was defined as the stretch from the second conserved V-encoded cysteine up to the conserved J-encoded phenylalanine. The earlier analysis of 500 to 750 of the donors excluded any sequence lacking an unambiguous match to a single V gene segment. In an earlier analysis of almost 600 of the donors, a V segment was called functional when productive rearrangements were above 56.7%, and segregating when the standard deviation between donors exceeded 5%. A statistical classification framework was built for diagnosing cytomegalovirus status from the catalog of TCR beta chain sequences. A later analysis assigned V and J genes by comparing TCR nucleotide sequences with IMGT/GENE-DB human TR gene sequences. In a later analysis, CDR3 sequences and most-parsimonious VDJ recombination scenarios were assigned using the TCRdist pipeline. In a later analysis, each TCR beta chain was defined by its CDR3 amino acid sequence together with its V-gene family, and reads without a unique V-gene family were excluded. A later analysis removed over 500 highly shared, low-generation-probability nucleotide sequences to deal with suspected cross-contamination and a sequencing artifact. For each public chain, a later analysis derived a clonal expansion index from normalized ranks of inferred template counts within each repertoire. In a later analysis, generation probabilities were computed with a VDJ recombination model fitted to out-of-frame rearrangements, and the resulting probabilities were checked against IGoR. A later analysis scored TCR-TCR, TCR-HLA and TCR-CMV co-occurrence with hypergeometric tests, applying a repertoire-size bias correction to TCR pairs. A later analysis estimated false discovery rates by permuting HLA or CMV assignments 20 times. In a later analysis, co-occurring TCRs were grouped with DBSCAN, and TCRdist sequence similarity was added when clustering was performed within HLA-allele-positive subsets. Repertoires with fewer than 30,000 or more than 120,000 public chains, plus five repertoires with anomalous nucleotide sharing, were excluded from co-occurrence clustering. TCRdb carries this immuneACCESS record with in-frame sequences only. Its versions omit some clonotypes, under half of them owing to an unresolved V gene in the studies checked, with the rest unexplained. The V and J calls and clone size are taken from that table; D and trimming were inferred from the DNA. The sample's records list about 140,000 clones. The ten largest make up 2.2% of the sample.

The sequence was obtained from a woman between 18 and 29 years old in good health and CMV-seronegative. The chain links TRBV6-5 with TRBJ2-5, and 10 junction bases match TRBD1. Sequencing was performed on PBMCs. For the CDR3, the sequence is CASRSDRGQETQYF. The DNA reads as follows: TGTGCCAGCAGATCGGACAGGGGGCAAGAGACCCAGTACTTC.